This TCR beta chain was sequenced for a study of regulatory T cells in long-lasting Graves disease (dated by TCRdb to about 2021). With respect to the entire study: Persistent Graves' disease was defined as antithyroid drug treatment for over 5 years with persistently positive TSH receptor autoantibodies. A total of 33 samples were covered by TCR sequencing, comprising about 13 persistent and roughly 20 newly diagnosed Graves' disease patients. The study was registered as a clinical trial and conducted in China. Antithyroid drugs had been taken for about 10.3 years on average by persistent Graves' disease patients in the clinical cohort. Patients with persistent Graves' disease were compared with patients with newly diagnosed Graves' disease using TCR sequencing and RNA sequencing of peripheral blood. Overall study results and their limits: The study examined only peripheral blood because the primary lesion, thyroid tissue, could not be accessed. A larger number of public clonotypes was shared among persistent patients (around 2,700) than among newly diagnosed patients (around 880). Compared with newly diagnosed patients, patients with persistent Graves' disease had lower TCR Shannon entropy and fewer highly expanded clones, which suggests clonal expansion. Persistent disease showed preferential use of TRBV28, TRBJ1-2 and TRBJ2-5, whereas newly diagnosed disease favored TRBV20-1 and TRBJ2-1. The authors acknowledged the small sample size as a limitation that may reduce accuracy. Sequencing and analysis were restricted to the TCR beta chain.

The library relied on multiplex PCR. Instrument used: Illumina HiSeq 4000. iRepertoire HTBI primers and Arm-PCR amplification of CDR3 regions were used to construct TCR beta libraries. Gel purification was performed on PCR products prior to sequencing. In the authors' own workflow: A total of 62 TRBV and approximately 15 TRBJ segments were identified across samples and were used for gene usage analysis of CDR3 amino acid clonotypes. Filtered high-quality paired reads were merged into contigs using COPE and FqMerger. Contigs were aligned with BLAST to IMGT TRBV, TRBD and TRBJ reference genes, and CDR3 was defined per IMGT. Any clonotype with a frequency above 0.1% was counted as a highly expanded clone. Repertoire diversity was measured by Shannon entropy, and V-J evenness by the Gini coefficient. A clonotype found in more than one individual was treated as public. TCRdb ran its own pipeline on the public reads, namely fastp trimming at Q25 and MiXCR clone calling, and kept in-frame beta chains. CDR3 protein sequences are deduplicated, and each keeps its most common genes and DNA. The V and J calls and clone size are TCRdb's, not the authors'. In all, the sample holds approximately 440,000 distinct CDR3 sequences, and about a quarter of those were seen once. The top ten clones comprise about 27% of the sample.

The CDR3 sequence holds 11 residues, the cysteine and phenylalanine included. Of the read, only the CDR3 DNA is kept; its 33 bases are in frame from base 1. The trim is 2 bases for V and 6 bases for J, with a gap of 4 bases between the germline ends. In the germline V gene, CDR1 corresponds to MNHNS and CDR2 to SASEGT. Reading the label with the study, this specimen's time point is: persistent/refractory GD, antithyroid drugs over 5 years with positive TRAb. For both TCR sequencing and RNA sequencing, RNA was extracted from PBMCs using TRIzol. The diagnosis of Graves' disease was made according to American Thyroid Association guidelines. Patients were recruited from an endocrinology department in Xi'an, China. Each patient gave approximately 10 milliliters of peripheral blood, collected in an EDTA anticoagulant tube. Ficoll Paque Plus density gradient separation was used to isolate PBMCs, and no additional T cell sorting was done. RNA quality was checked with an Agilent 2100 Bioanalyzer and agarose gel, and concentration with a NanoDrop 2000.

This clonotype was detected ten times or more. No cognate antigen has been identified for it. Qualities for individual bases were not recorded, and no much larger clone is one base off. The sequencing here drew on peripheral blood mononuclear cells (PBMCs), taken when the disease was refractory, from a patient treated with antithyroid drugs. This receptor chain uses TRBV6-1 and TRBJ1-1; a confident D gene designation cannot be given. The receptor comes from a female donor with Graves disease. The encoded CDR3 is CASSETPEAFF. The DNA reads as follows: TGTGCCAGCAGTGAAACCCCTGAAGCTTTCTTT.